This TCR beta chain was obtained from a study of beta chain features in type 1 diabetes. Study at large: Age, gender, cell numbers and subset yield matched between patients and controls.

Sequencing targeted expressed TCRB transcripts, as all isolated RNA had been reverse transcribed. The protocol was immunoSEQ multiplex PCR, while the TCRdb copy is restricted to in-frame clones and leaves out a portion. The table has 810,000 or so clones, roughly 17% seen once; the top ten hold 0.023%. Each of the CD4+ naive, central memory, regulatory and stem cell-like memory populations was sorted via CD45RO/CCR7/CD25/CD127/CD95/CD27. Sorted populations were all over 95% pure. The sequence was obtained from a woman between 18 and 29 years old in good health. The specimen sequenced was naive CD4+ T cells from blood.

CDR3 amino acids: CASATAGSSYNEQFF. The DNA of the CDR3 is TGTGCCAGCGCCACAGCGGGGAGCTCCTACAATGAGCAGTTCTTC. The gene calls are TRBV28 and TRBJ2-1; 7 bases are shared with TRBD2. The V gene end was trimmed by 8 bases and the J gene end by 0 bases; junction bases not matched to a gene: 7. The CDR3 length is 15 residues. Germline V lookup: CDR1 MDHEN, CDR2 SYDVKM.